The 32 T cell receptor beta chains in this list originate from one sample, sequenced in a study of blood T cells in healthy people across ages (dated by TCRdb to between 2015 and 2017). Libraries were built with 5' RACE. Sequencing took place on an Illumina HiSeq 2500. A second 7 to 11 cycle PCR used a sample-barcoded 5' primer and a J-beta primer mix. The raw public data were reprocessed by TCRdb itself: fastp quality trimming at Q25, MiXCR clonotype calling, in-frame beta chains only. Each entry is one CDR3 protein sequence, shown with its most common DNA and genes. The sample profile shows about 1.8 million distinct CDR3 sequences; 49% of them were found once. The top ten clones comprise less than 2.5% of the sample. The sequenced sample was blood. The receptors stem from a woman between 35 and 50 years old in good health.

This clonotype was counted a few times. This chain connects TRBV3-1 to TRBJ1-2, with 7 bases lining up with TRBD1. V shed 1 base and J 4 bases; nucleotides not matched to a gene: 3. The CDR3 covers 14 residues. CDR1 and CDR2 (germline): LGHDT, YNNKEL (reference sequence). The CDR3 DNA sequence: TGTGCCAGCAGCCAAGCAGGACAGGCCTATGGCTACACCTTC. Translating gives CASSQAGQAYGYTF.

The chain recombines TRBV12-3 or TRBV12-4 with TRBJ2-5; D is uncertain. V lost 7 bases and J 1 base, leaving 13 bases between the germline ends. The CDR3 has 14 residues. The CDR3: CASTETAAQETQYF. The CDR3 nucleotides are TGTGCCAGCACCGAGACGGCGGCCCAAGAGACCCAGTACTTC.

The chain couples TRBV6-2 or TRBV6-3 to TRBJ2-3, with 10 bases fitting TRBD2. The V and J ends lost 4 bases and 4 bases, in that order; junction bases with no gene match: 2. Germline V gene data show CDR1 as MNHEY and CDR2 as SVGEGT. The CDR3 loop spans 14 amino acids. CDR3 sequence reads: CASSSSGSADTQYF. DNA for the CDR3: TGTGCCAGCAGTTCTAGCGGGAGCGCAGATACGCAGTATTTT.

This chain's CDR3 is CASTARADTQYF. DNA for the CDR3: TGTGCCAGCACGGCGCGGGCAGATACGCAGTATTTT. The chain joins TRBV11-2 to TRBJ2-3, with a possible D match to TRBD2 (5 bases). Trimming cost V 7 bases and J 4 bases, with 9 bases left between them. The CDR3 is made up of 12 amino acids. Germline CDR1 is SGHAT and CDR2 is FQNNGV. The full variable domain, its missing parts supplied by reference TRBV11-2 and TRBJ2-3, is EAGVAQSPRYKIIEKRQSVAFWCNPISGHATLYWYQQILGQGPKLLIQFQNNGVVDDSQLPKDRFSAERLKGVDSTLKIQPAKLEDSAVYLCASTARADTQYFGPGTRLTVL.

V is TRBV20-1 and J is TRBJ2-1, with 9 bases matching TRBD1. The trim removed 6 bases at V and 5 bases at J, leaving 8 bases unmatched. CDR1 is DFQATT and CDR2 is SNEGSKA in the germline V gene (reference sequence). This CDR3 comprises 14 residues. DNA for the CDR3: TGCAGTGCACCGGACAGGGGCGGTAACAATGAGCAGTTCTTC. Its protein is CSAPDRGGNNEQFF.

The V call is TRBV12-3 or TRBV12-4, the J call TRBJ2-5, with 9 positions matching TRBD2. The V gene end was trimmed by 4 bases and the J gene end by 11 bases; junction bases not matched to a gene: 20. This CDR3 is 17 amino acids long. As DNA, the CDR3 is TGTGCCAGCAGTTCCGGGGAGGCGGGGGGGTTATACAATGAGCAGTACTTC. Its protein product is CASSSGEAGGLYNEQYF.

J is TRBJ1-6 and V is TRBV6-1; TRBD1 matches at 7 bases. The V segment lost 4 bases and the J segment 3 bases; nucleotides outside the gene matches: 6. CDR1 and CDR2 from the germline V gene are MNHNS and SASEGT. The CDR3 totals 16 residues. For the CDR3, the DNA is TGTGCCAGCAGTGGAACGGGACAGTTCTATAATTCACCCCTCCACTTT. Its protein is CASSGTGQFYNSPLHF.

The V call is TRBV3-1, the J call TRBJ1-2, with 7 bases lining up with TRBD1. Germline V lookup: CDR1 LGHDT, CDR2 YNNKEL (reference sequence). The CDR3 consists of 12 residues. The J segment lost 4 bases and the V segment lost 7 bases, leaving 3 bases of the junction unmatched. This CDR3 reads CASTQGGYGYTF. The CDR3 DNA is TGTGCCAGCACTCAGGGGGGCTATGGCTACACCTTC.

As regards this clonotype: An end of the junction differs from the germline gene, which may be a read error. The chain joins TRBV14 to TRBJ2-7; the D gene could be TRBD1 or TRBD2 (5 bases each). The last part of the DNA fits TRBJ2-5 better; the J call may be wrong. The CDR3 has 16 residues. Germline CDR1 SGHDN, CDR2 FVKESK. The CDR3 DNA reads TGTGCCAGCAGCGAAGATCTTGGGACCTGGCAAGAGACCCAGTACTTC. Translating it yields CASSEDLGTWQETQYF.

The chain recombines TRBV6-5 with TRBJ2-7; the D gene is possibly TRBD1 (5 bases). Judging by the DNA end, TRBJ2-5 fits better; the J call may be wrong. Germline V gene lookup returns CDR1 MNHEY and CDR2 SVGAGI. The CDR3 totals 14 residues. The CDR3 region has the DNA TGTGCCAGCAACCCTATGGGCAGGGCGGAGACCCAGTACTTC. Amino acids: CASNPMGRAETQYF.

About this clonotype: One end of the junction fails to match germline, which may point to a read error. The gene calls are TRBV20-1 and TRBJ2-1; TRBD2 matches at 13 bases. This CDR3 comprises 17 residues. CDR1 DFQATT and CDR2 SNEGSKA come from the germline V gene (reference sequence). CDR3 coding DNA: TGCAGCGCTAAGCCGTACCAAACTAGCGGGGGGGTTTATGAGCAGTTCTTC. The encoded protein is CSAKPYQTSGGVYEQFF.

This clonotype was counted between two and nine times. V usage is TRBV6-1 and J usage is TRBJ1-3, with D hard to call. Germline assignment: CDR1 MNHNS and CDR2 SASEGT. The CDR3 totals 12 residues. V lost 4 bases, J lost 4 bases, and 5 bases lay in between. This chain's CDR3 is CASSVEGNTIYF. CDR3 in DNA: TGTGCCAGCAGTGTCGAGGGAAACACCATATATTTT.

On this clonotype itself: One junction end does not reproduce the germline sequence, and a read error may be involved. J is TRBJ2-6 and V is TRBV5-1; D unresolved. The V gene's germline CDR1 is SGHRS and CDR2 YFSETQ. CDR3 length: 15 amino acids. CDR3 nucleotide sequence: TGTGCCAGCAGTCCAGGCCCCTCTGGGGCCAACGTCCTGACTTTC. It specifies CASSPGPSGANVLTF.

V and J are TRBV18 and TRBJ2-4; D is unclear. The J call may not be correct, given that the DNA end is closer to TRBJ2-5. Germline CDR1 is KGHSH and CDR2 is LQKENI. The CDR3 is 14 residues long. The CDR3 DNA reads TGTGCCAGCTCACCACCGGCTAACCAAGAGACCCAGTACTTC. This codes for CASSPPANQETQYF.

The sample holds one count of this clonotype. The rearrangement uses TRBV4-3 and TRBJ2-3, with TRBD2 matching 7 bases. The CDR3 sequence is 18 residues long. In germline, CDR1 is LGHNA, CDR2 YSLEER. Trimming took 4 bases from V and 0 from J; bases not matched to a gene: 13. The CDR3 loop reads CASSLDLLGTMSTDTQYF. DNA for the CDR3: TGCGCCAGCAGCCTCGACCTGCTTGGGACTATGAGCACAGATACGCAGTATTTT.

This clonotype was detected only a few times. The chain recombines TRBV25-1 with TRBJ2-5; D perhaps matches TRBD1 (5 bases). Germline loops: CDR1 MGHDK, CDR2 SYGVNS. Deletions cut 3 bases from V and 2 bases from J, with 16 bases between. This CDR3 contains 16 residues. The CDR3: CASSDLLGVLQETQYF. The CDR3 DNA is TGTGCCAGCAGTGACCTCTTAGGGGTTCTTCAAGAGACCCAGTACTTC.

There are a few counts of this clonotype. The V gene is TRBV7-8, the J gene TRBJ2-1; TRBD2 agrees at 13 bases. CDR1 is SGHVS, CDR2 FQNEAQ, per germline. The CDR3 loop spans 19 amino acids. The V gene end was trimmed by 2 bases and the J gene end by 0 bases; junction bases not matched to a gene: 7. The CDR3 DNA sequence: TGTGCCAGCAGCTTACTGACTAGCGGGGGGATACCCTCCTACAATGAGCAGTTCTTC. Encoded protein: CASSLLTSGGIPSYNEQFF.

The chain is built from TRBV25-1 and TRBJ1-2, with D unresolved. Trimming pared 4 bases from V and 4 bases from J, leaving 19 bases between. Germline V gives CDR1 MGHDK, CDR2 SYGVNS. This CDR3 spans 16 amino acids. CDR3 in amino acids: CASSGRASGPSYGYTF. Written as DNA, the CDR3 is TGTGCCAGCAGTGGACGGGCTTCAGGACCTAGCTATGGCTACACCTTC.

The chain employs TRBV3-1 and TRBJ2-5; 11 positions match TRBD2. The CDR3 runs 17 residues. Germline V gene sequence: CDR1 LGHDT, CDR2 YNNKEL (reference sequence). V shed 4 bases and J 5 bases; nucleotides not matched to a gene: 12. The chain's CDR3 is CASSPIWSSGGLETQYF. CDR3 DNA sequence: TGTGCCAGCAGCCCAATCTGGTCTAGCGGGGGGTTGGAGACCCAGTACTTC.

Only a few counts were recorded for this clonotype. The gene calls are TRBV28 and TRBJ2-1; 12 positions match TRBD2. The germline V gene encodes CDR1 MDHEN and CDR2 SYDVKM. This CDR3 spans 15 amino acids. Losses at the gene ends were 8 bases for V and 4 bases for J; bases not matched to a gene: 6. CDR3 DNA sequence: TGTGCCAGCGGCCGACTAGCGGGGGTATACAATGAGCAGTTCTTC. Residues: CASGRLAGVYNEQFF.

The table lists this clonotype with a count of one. The chain's CDR3 is CASSSDPGLADKRSQETQYF. As DNA, the CDR3 is TGCGCCAGCAGCTCGGACCCGGGACTAGCGGACAAACGCTCCCAAGAGACCCAGTACTTC. This chain connects TRBV5-1 to TRBJ2-5; 11 bases align to TRBD2. The V segment lost 3 bases and the J segment 1 base; nucleotides outside the gene matches: 17. The germline CDR1 and CDR2 sequences are SGHRS and YFSETQ. The CDR3 is 20 amino acids.

This chain uses TRBV12-3 or TRBV12-4 with TRBJ1-4; TRBD1 agrees at 9 bases. The CDR3 contains 18 residues. The junction had 18 bases not matched to a gene; V was cut back by 6 bases and J by 7 bases. The CDR3 DNA sequence: TGTGCCAGCAGCCCGATAATGGGACAGGGAAGGCGTGGTGAAAAACTGTTTTTT. Protein sequence: CASSPIMGQGRRGEKLFF.

This chain connects TRBV20-1 to TRBJ2-3, with D perhaps being TRBD1 or TRBD2 (6 bases each). This CDR3 contains 16 residues. The V gene lost 0 bases and the J gene lost 4 bases, with 17 bases spanning the gap. Looked up from germline, CDR1 is DFQATT and CDR2 is SNEGSKA (reference sequence). CDR3 protein: CSARDSGGRTPDTQYF. In DNA, the CDR3 is TGCAGTGCTAGAGATTCCGGGGGCCGTACGCCAGATACGCAGTATTTT.

J is TRBJ1-1 and V is TRBV5-6, with 7 nucleotides matching TRBD1. This CDR3 comprises 13 residues. Germline lookup yields CDR1 SGHDT and CDR2 YYEEEE. With V trimmed by 5 bases and J by 3 bases, 4 bases remained unmatched. The chain's CDR3 is CASRRDRDTEAFF. The CDR3 DNA sequence: TGTGCCAGCAGGAGAGACAGGGACACTGAAGCTTTCTTT.

The chain combines TRBV7-6 with TRBJ1-2; D ambiguous. Germline CDR1 SGHVS, CDR2 FNYEAQ. Trimming pared 1 base from V and 6 bases from J, leaving 9 bases between. The CDR3 totals 13 residues. CDR3 loop: CASSLGPRNGYTF. The CDR3 region has the DNA TGTGCCAGCAGCTTAGGGCCCCGGAATGGCTACACCTTC.

The V call is TRBV4-3, the J call TRBJ2-4; the D call may be TRBD1 or TRBD2 (5 bases each). The J call may be incorrect, as the DNA end agrees better with TRBJ2-5. The CDR3 is 14 amino acids. CDR1 LGHNA and CDR2 YSLEER come from the germline V gene. The CDR3 bases are TGCGCCAGCAGCCAAGATGGGGGTCCGGAGACCCAGTACTTC. The encoded protein is CASSQDGGPETQYF.

J is TRBJ1-5 and V is TRBV21-1; the D call in the table, TRBD1, was not verified against the DNA. TRBV21-1 is a pseudogene. This CDR3 is built from 15 residues. In nucleotides, the CDR3 is TGTGCCAGCAGCCCACCAGGGTATCGGAATCAGCCCCAGCATTTT. Translation gives CASSPPGYRNQPQHF.

The chain recombines TRBV15 with TRBJ2-3, with 7 bases aligning to TRBD2. Germline-derived CDR1 and CDR2 are LNHNV and YYDKDF (reference sequence). This CDR3 region has 16 residues. The V gene end was trimmed by 5 bases and the J gene end by 5 bases; junction bases not matched to a gene: 13. The CDR3 reads CATSRPGAGRQDTQYF. DNA for the CDR3: TGTGCCACCAGCCGCCCGGGAGCGGGACGGCAAGATACGCAGTATTTT.

In regard to this clonotype: At one end, the junction sequence differs from germline, possibly due to a read error. The chain links TRBV7-9 to TRBJ2-1, with D maybe TRBD2 (5 bases). Judging by the DNA end, TRBJ2-7 fits better; the J call may be wrong. Looked up from germline, CDR1 is SEHNR and CDR2 is FQNEAQ (reference sequence). This CDR3 has 16 residues. The CDR3 DNA sequence: TGTGCCGGCAGCATGCCGAGGAGCGGCTCCTACAATGAGCAGTACTTC. This codes for CAGSMPRSGSYNEQYF.

V gene TRBV29-1 combines with J gene TRBJ1-2, with D unclear. Trimming took 5 bases from V and 3 from J, leaving 13 bases between them. CDR1 is SQVTM and CDR2 is ANQGSEA in the germline V gene. The CDR3 has 13 amino acids. The CDR3 sequence: CSVNDEGYYGYTF. CDR3 in DNA: TGCAGCGTTAACGACGAGGGCTACTATGGCTACACCTTC.

This rearrangement joins TRBV2 to TRBJ2-5, with TRBD2 matching over 7 bases. Per germline, CDR1 SNHLY and CDR2 FYNNEI. The CDR3 contains 18 residues. Trimming at V came to 6 bases and at J to 1 base, leaving 17 bases not matched to a gene. The CDR3: CASSARVGGSRSQETQYF. The CDR3 DNA reads TGTGCCAGCAGCGCCAGGGTTGGCGGGAGCCGTTCCCAAGAGACCCAGTACTTC.

CDR3 sequence: CASSKVGTGGSYEQYF. The CDR3 nucleotides read TGCGCCAGCAGCAAGGTAGGGACAGGGGGTTCCTACGAGCAGTACTTC. J is TRBJ2-7 and V is TRBV4-1; the match to TRBD1 covers 11 bases. This CDR3 region has 16 residues. V gave up 5 bases and J gave up 1 base; unmatched junction bases: 7. Looked up from germline, CDR1 is MGHRA and CDR2 is YSYEKL.